This T cell receptor beta chain came from a study of beta chain features in type 1 diabetes. Study background: Comparable age, gender and cell yields were observed in patients relative to healthy donors. Regarding the study as a whole: All four CD4+ subsets from Type 1 diabetes patients carried moderately but significantly shorter TCRB CDR3s.

Expressed TCRB transcripts were sequenced, since all the RNA that had been isolated was reverse transcribed. Some clones are missing from TCRdb's copy, which holds only in-frame ones; the method was immunoSEQ multiplex PCR. The table has 160,000 or so clones, 8.5% to 10% seen once. Trimming removed 4 bases at V and 1 base at J, with 14 bases between. CDR1 GTSNPN and CDR2 SVGIG come from the germline V gene (reference sequence). This CDR3 is 15 amino acids long. Details on this clone: Its antigen is currently unknown.

J is TRBJ1-5 and V is TRBV30; D perhaps matches TRBD1 (6 bases). Input material: central memory CD4+ T cells from blood. This TCR derives from a woman between 25 and 40 years old with type 1 diabetes. The CDR3, as DNA: TGTGCCTGGAAGCAGAGGGGGATCAGCAATCAGCCCCAGCATTTT. Amino acid sequence: CAWKQRGISNQPQHF.